These T cell receptor beta chains were read from a single sample in a study of blood T cell repertoires in COVID-19. Profiled with immunoSEQ multiplex PCR; TCRdb holds only in-frame clones, not every one. Here the sample spans around 270,000 clones, roughly nine tenths being singletons. Sample: peripheral blood. The source of these receptors is a man aged 40-49 years who had recovered from COVID-19. Both conserved end residues are trimmed from each CDR3. Size values are once, few and many counts, or a class for expanded clones, and some rows have none.

>TRBJ1-2|TRBV2|-
ASKEGAVGYT
>TRBJ2-1|TRBV7-2|-
ASSLVGTSGNREQF
>TRBJ2-3|TRBV11-2|-
ASSLVRMAGGLVTQY
>TRBJ2-2|TRBV5-3|once
ASSGGPNTGELF
>TRBJ1-2|TRBV29-1|-
SVVGQGYGYT
>TRBJ1-4|TRBV14|-
ASSQIGQGNEKLF
>TRBJ1-6|TRBV21-1|few
ASSTQGGSPLH
>TRBJ2-3|TRBV9|-
ASSVDQVWDTQY
>TRBJ2-1|TRBV11-2|once
ASSLGTSGHFNEQF
>TRBJ1-2|TRBV29-1|-
SVTGQYYGYT
>TRBJ1-1|TRBV11-2|-
ASSFGKNTEAF
>TRBJ1-4|TRBV7-6|-
ASSNRRERDEKLF
>TRBJ2-7|TRBV7-9|-
ASSLGAIAGGTEQY
>TRBJ2-3|TRBV9|-
ASARLGLADTQY
>TRBJ2-1|TRBV5-1|-
ASSLVATGDEQF
>TRBJ2-1|TRBV10-3|-
AISGGGAPYNEQF
>TRBJ2-1|TRBV3-1/TRBV3-2|-
ASSQVTSWNEQF
>TRBJ2-3|TRBV19|-
ASSTLTGGLRTDTQY
>TRBJ2-2|TRBV7-9|-
ASSLGVSGKLTGELF
>TRBJ2-1|TRBV14|-
ASSLVAGGFNEQF
>TRBJ1-5|TRBV19|once
ASRSLTYSNQPQH
>TRBJ2-7|TRBV30|-
AWSVSPTASSYEQY
>TRBJ2-1|TRBV29-1|-
SVDDRGTYNEQF
>TRBJ1-1|TRBV7-9|-
ASSSRGVGGNTEAF
>TRBJ1-6|TRBV27|-
ASSPGQGKVSPLH
>TRBJ2-5|TRBV11-2|-
ASSPQRLQETQY
>TRBJ1-2|TRBV5-4|few
ASSLVRGRGYT
>TRBJ1-2|TRBV7-6|-
ASSHGTVHGYT
>TRBJ1-2|TRBV7-9|-
ASLEVVGYT
>TRBJ1-2|TRBV6-5|-
ASSQDRVGYGYT
>TRBJ1-5|TRBV19|-
ASSIARDWPSNQPQH
>TRBJ1-1|TRBV12-3/TRBV12-4|-
ASSSRPVSGAF
>TRBJ2-2|TRBV27|-
ASSLAGGNTGELF
>TRBJ2-5|TRBV9|-
ASSVRGQGRETQY
>TRBJ2-1|TRBV7-9|-
ASSLHSGRYNEQF
>TRBJ2-1|TRBV3-1/TRBV3-2|-
ASSQGLGGYNEQF
>TRBJ2-7|TRBV7-2|-
ASSLNRGSDEQY
>TRBJ2-1|TRBV7-2|-
ASSFSSGRYNEQF
>TRBJ2-3|TRBV10-3|-
AIRTREGGDTQY
>TRBJ2-4|TRBV6-5|-
ASSSGTLLAKNIQY
>TRBJ2-7|TRBV27|-
ASSSPGGEQY
>TRBJ2-6|TRBV9|few
ASSVDISGANVLT
>TRBJ1-1|TRBV6-5|-
ASRTPRVINTEAF
>TRBJ2-4|TRBV11-1|-
ASSLAGTSKLAKNIQY
>TRBJ2-1|TRBV6-5|-
ASSGTSVANEQF
>TRBJ2-7|TRBV3-1/TRBV3-2|few
ASSQAGESGHEQY
>TRBJ1-1|TRBV18|-
ASSSNLQGNTEAF